Listed here are 32 T cell receptor beta chains from one sample, sequenced in a study of control samples from healthy donors and cancer patients. Libraries were prepared by immunoSEQ multiplex PCR; TCRdb keeps only in-frame clonotypes and omits some of them. The data show 90,000 to 100,000 clones, 90% seen once. The sample consisted of blood. Receptors originate from a woman between 18 and 29 years old in good health.

This chain connects TRBV27 to TRBJ1-6; the D is unclear. Looked up from germline, CDR1 is MNHEY and CDR2 is SMNVEV (reference sequence). CDR3 size: 14 residues. Trimming pared 2 bases from V and 7 bases from J, leaving 9 bases between. In nucleotides, the CDR3 is TGTGCCAGCAGTTTAAGGCATTCGAATTCACCCCTCCACTTT. This encodes CASSLRHSNSPLHF.

V usage is TRBV4-2 and J usage is TRBJ1-3; unclear D gene. This CDR3 region has 18 residues. Germline CDR1 and CDR2: LGHNA and YNFKEQ. V was pared by 1 base and J by 0 bases, with 16 bases between. CDR3 sequence: CASSQVGRTSSSGNTIYF. DNA of the CDR3: TGTGCCAGCAGCCAAGTGGGTCGAACGAGCAGCTCTGGAAACACCATATATTTT.

The chain carries TRBV6-5 and TRBJ2-7; tentative D call: TRBD2 (6 bases). V lost 6 bases to trimming and J lost 3 bases, with 12 bases between them. This CDR3 contains 13 residues. Germline CDR1 MNHEY, CDR2 SVGAGI. The CDR3 protein is CASRTEGLYEQYF. In DNA, the CDR3 is TGTGCCAGCAGAACGGAGGGTCTCTACGAGCAGTACTTC.

V is TRBV24-1 and J is TRBJ2-1; possible D gene TRBD1, 6 bases. CDR1 is KGHDR, CDR2 SFDVKD, per germline. Trimming shortened V by 4 bases and J by 15 bases, and 18 bases separated the two germline ends. CDR3 size: 13 residues. The CDR3 loop is CATSDEVGQSWFF. The CDR3 nucleotides read TGTGCCACCAGTGACGAGGTGGGACAATCGTGGTTCTTC.

The J gene is TRBJ2-6, the V gene TRBV11-2; the D is unclear. The CDR3 contains 19 residues. The V end lost 0 bases, the J end lost 0 bases, and 15 bases lay between the germline ends. Germline CDR1 reads SGHAT; CDR2 reads FQNNGV. CDR3 protein: CASSLELGDVTSGANVLTF. In nucleotides, the CDR3 is TGTGCCAGCAGCTTAGAATTAGGAGATGTGACCTCTGGGGCCAACGTCCTGACTTTC.

The chain combines TRBV6-1 with TRBJ2-5; 8 nucleotides align to TRBD2. CDR3 size: 16 residues. After removal of 2 bases from V and 4 bases from J, the junction contained 9 bases not matched to a gene. The germline gives CDR1 MNHNS, CDR2 SASEGT. The CDR3 loop reads CASSEPPGGGRETQYF. The DNA for the CDR3 is TGTGCCAGCAGTGAACCCCCCGGGGGGGGCCGAGAGACCCAGTACTTC.

CDR3 coding DNA: TGTGCCAGCAGCGCAGAGACAGGGTACACTGAAGCTTTCTTT. Residues: CASSAETGYTEAFF. The chain couples TRBV9 to TRBJ1-1; 7 bases map to TRBD1. This CDR3 spans 14 amino acids. The germline V gene encodes CDR1 SGDLS and CDR2 YYNGEE. V trimming: 3 bases; J trimming: 3 bases; junction bases outside the gene matches: 5.

This clone appeared a single time. The chain recombines TRBV19 with TRBJ1-5, with D perhaps TRBD1 (5 bases). Per the germline V gene, CDR1 is LNHDA and CDR2 is SQIVND (reference sequence). V gave up 7 bases and J gave up 7 bases, with 14 bases separating them. The CDR3 length is 13 residues. For the CDR3, the DNA is TGTGCCAGTACCATGGGGGGTGGGCAGCCCCAGCATTTT. Protein product: CASTMGGGQPQHF.

This chain connects TRBV7-3 to TRBJ1-1; 7 bases are a match to TRBD1. This CDR3 is built from 15 residues. Germline CDR1 and CDR2: SGHTA and FQGTGA. J was trimmed by 4 bases and V by 0 bases; bases with no gene match: 5. CDR3 loop: CASSLTGTAGTEAFF. The CDR3 nucleotides are TGTGCCAGCAGCTTAACCGGGACAGCTGGCACTGAAGCTTTCTTT.

The chain is built from TRBV5-6 and TRBJ1-3; possible D gene TRBD1, 5 bases. From germline, CDR1 is SGHDT and CDR2 YYEEEE. The CDR3 is 12 residues long. Here the CDR3 reads CVSEGLGNTIYF. The CDR3, as DNA: TGTGTCTCAGAGGGGCTCGGAAACACCATATATTTT.

V and J are TRBV11-2 and TRBJ1-1; D unclear. Deletions cut 5 bases from V and 5 bases from J, with 18 bases between. The CDR3 is 15 amino acids. From germline, CDR1 is SGHAT and CDR2 FQNNGV. The CDR3 loop is CASSPREGAGTEAFF. The CDR3 DNA reads TGTGCCAGCAGCCCTCGTGAGGGCGCCGGTACTGAAGCTTTCTTT.

V gene TRBV6-4 combines with J gene TRBJ2-7, with 8 bases that match TRBD1. CDR1 and CDR2 from the germline V gene are MRHNA and SNTAGT. The V and J ends lost 5 bases and 3 bases, in that order; junction bases with no gene match: 12. The CDR3 consists of 16 residues. The CDR3 nucleotides read TGTGCCAGCAGTCAATTTCGACAGGGGAAAATCTACGAGCAGTACTTC. Translated: CASSQFRQGKIYEQYF.

This clone occurred once. V gene TRBV6-5 combines with J gene TRBJ2-7; D not resolved. The CDR3 runs to 11 residues. Germline V lookup: CDR1 MNHEY, CDR2 SVGAGI. Trimming removed 5 bases at V and 3 bases at J, with 5 bases between. This CDR3 is CASSRDYEQYF. The CDR3 coding sequence is TGTGCCAGCAGTCGCGACTACGAGCAGTACTTC.

The V call is TRBV7-3, the J call TRBJ2-7; the match to TRBD2 covers 9 bases. CDR3 length: 15 residues. Germline CDR1 reads SGHTA; CDR2 reads FQGTGA. The V gene end was trimmed by 1 base and the J gene end by 3 bases; junction bases not matched to a gene: 4. The CDR3 protein is CASSLIAGENYEQYF. CDR3 bases: TGTGCCAGCAGCTTAATAGCGGGGGAGAACTACGAGCAGTACTTC.

The chain is built from TRBV19 and TRBJ2-7; D is tentatively TRBD1 or TRBD2 (5 bases each). V gave up 6 bases and J gave up 5 bases, with 17 bases separating them. Per the germline V gene, CDR1 is LNHDA and CDR2 is SQIVND (reference sequence). The CDR3 has 14 residues. CDR3 residues: CASRGDAGLDEQYF. The CDR3 DNA reads TGTGCCAGTAGGGGGGACGCCGGGCTCGACGAGCAGTACTTC.

This chain uses TRBV4-1 with TRBJ2-4; D remains unclear. Germline V gene sequence: CDR1 MGHRA, CDR2 YSYEKL. Between the trimmed V and J ends, which lost 2 bases and 9 bases, there was a span of 20 bases. CDR3 length: 16 amino acids. The CDR3 is CASSQLRPSSIGIQYF. The CDR3 bases are TGCGCCAGCAGCCAACTTCGTCCTAGTTCTATCGGCATTCAGTACTTC.

The V call is TRBV29-1, the J call TRBJ1-2, with 8 positions matching TRBD1. The CDR3 loop spans 15 amino acids. Germline V gene sequence: CDR1 SQVTM, CDR2 ANQGSEA. J lost 4 bases, V lost 5 bases, and 12 bases had no gene match. CDR3 DNA sequence: TGCAGCGTTATGCAGTCCGGGACAGGAGTCTATGGCTACACCTTC. This gives the protein CSVMQSGTGVYGYTF.

This sequence joins TRBV3-1 (or the pseudogene TRBV3-2) and TRBJ2-1; D ambiguous. The CDR3 extends over 15 amino acids. The ends were cut back, 3 bases at V and 5 bases at J, with 14 bases in the middle. Germline CDR1 reads LGHDT; CDR2 reads YNNKEL (reference sequence). CDR3 coding DNA: TGTGCCAGCAGCCAGTCCTTAACAACAGACAATGAGCAGTTCTTC. This codes for CASSQSLTTDNEQFF.

V is TRBV5-5 and J is TRBJ2-2, with 8 bases aligning to TRBD1. Trimming at V came to 4 bases and at J to 1 base, leaving 9 bases not matched to a gene. The CDR3 length is 17 residues. Germline loops: CDR1 SGHKS, CDR2 YYEKEE (reference sequence). The CDR3, as DNA: TGTGCCAGCAGCCCACTGACAGGGGCACTGAACACCGGGGAGCTGTTTTTT. It codes for CASSPLTGALNTGELFF.

This clone appeared a single time. The DNA of the CDR3 is TGTGCCACCAGCAGAGATTTGACGAACGAGCAGTACTTC. It is translated as CATSRDLTNEQYF. The rearrangement uses TRBV15 and TRBJ2-7; D is ambiguous. The V end lost 0 bases, the J end lost 5 bases, and 8 bases lay between the germline ends. The CDR3 is 13 amino acids. Germline V CDR1 and CDR2: LNHNV, YYDKDF (reference sequence).

The rearrangement uses TRBV21-1 and TRBJ1-5. TRBV21-1 is annotated as a pseudogene. The CDR3 runs to 22 residues. The CDR3 spells CASSKPKSPIPNRDPRDQPQHF. The CDR3 DNA is TGTGCCAGCAGCAAGCCCAAAAGCCCGATTCCTAACCGGGACCCACGGGATCAGCCCCAGCATTTT.

This clone has just one count. The CDR3 here is CASSLSVYDNEQFF. The CDR3 DNA sequence: TGTGCCAGCAGCTTATCGGTGTATGACAATGAGCAGTTCTTC. The chain couples TRBV7-8 to TRBJ2-1; D unclear. Germline V gives CDR1 SGHVS, CDR2 FQNEAQ. This CDR3 comprises 14 residues. V lost 2 bases and J 5 bases, leaving 10 bases between the germline ends.

This chain connects TRBV21-1 to TRBJ2-7; no check of the table's D call, TRBD2, against the DNA was made. TRBV21-1 is a pseudogene segment. The CDR3 totals 14 residues. CDR3 loop: CASSLAGGPREQYF. The CDR3 nucleotides are TGTGCCAGCAGCCTAGCGGGGGGGCCGAGGGAGCAGTACTTC.

The chain combines TRBV5-5 with TRBJ2-2, with D unclear. V shed 4 bases and J shed 3 bases, with 19 bases lying between them. Germline lookup yields CDR1 SGHKS and CDR2 YYEKEE (reference sequence). The CDR3 contains 17 residues. CDR3 coding DNA: TGTGCCAGCAGCCGGGCCCGGAACACGCAAGACACCGGGGAGCTGTTTTTT. Amino acid sequence: CASSRARNTQDTGELFF.

The sample holds a few counts of this clone. The V and J genes are TRBV5-4 and TRBJ1-1; tentative D call: TRBD1 (6 bases). The germline gives CDR1 SGHNT, CDR2 YYREEE (reference sequence). The CDR3 length is 15 residues. V lost 0 bases to trimming and J lost 5 bases, with 14 bases between them. The CDR3 nucleotides read TGTGCCAGCAGCTTGGAGGGCAGGGGTGATACTGAAGCTTTCTTT. It specifies CASSLEGRGDTEAFF. The full variable domain, completed using reference TRBV5-4 and TRBJ1-1, is ETGVTQSPTHLIKTRGQQVTLRCSSQSGHNTVSWYQQALGQGPQFIFQYYREEENGRGNFPPRFSGLQFPNYSSELNVNALELDDSALYLCASSLEGRGDTEAFFGQGTRLTVV.

The chain employs TRBV9 and TRBJ1-6; a possible D gene is TRBD1 (5 bases). Germline V gives CDR1 SGDLS, CDR2 YYNGEE. Trimming shortened V by 3 bases and J by 0 bases, and 10 bases separated the two germline ends. The CDR3 is 16 amino acids. The CDR3 nucleotides read TGTGCCAGCAGCGCCTCGGGGGGCTCCTATAATTCACCCCTCCACTTT. Translating gives CASSASGGSYNSPLHF.

In its sample, this clone was seen once. V and J are TRBV12-3 or TRBV12-4 and TRBJ1-2; D is unclear. Trimming removed 3 bases from V and 5 bases from J, with 7 bases in between. The CDR3 sequence is 12 residues long. The CDR3 protein is CASSFGLYGYTF. CDR3 bases: TGTGCCAGCAGTTTCGGACTATATGGCTACACCTTC.

This clone showed up just once. The rearrangement uses TRBV5-1 and TRBJ2-1, with 8 nucleotides matching TRBD2. Germline V gene sequence: CDR1 SGHRS, CDR2 YFSETQ. V was clipped by 0 bases and J by 6 bases; unmatched bases: 8. The CDR3 covers 16 residues. CDR3 coding DNA: TGCGCCAGCAGCTTGGTCCCTGGCGGGGGGCCCAATGAGCAGTTCTTC. Protein: CASSLVPGGGPNEQFF.

V is TRBV19 and J is TRBJ2-7, with D maybe TRBD2 (5 bases). With 3 bases removed from V and 0 bases from J, the gap between germline ends came to 18 bases. Germline values: CDR1 LNHDA, CDR2 SQIVND (reference sequence). This CDR3 has 17 amino acids. DNA for the CDR3: TGTGCCAGTAGTATTTCCTTGCGGCTAGCCCTCTCCTACGAGCAGTACTTC. Amino acids: CASSISLRLALSYEQYF.

The chain is built from TRBV7-9 and TRBJ1-2; D is perhaps TRBD1 (6 bases). Germline assignment: CDR1 SEHNR and CDR2 FQNEAQ (reference sequence). This CDR3 contains 13 residues. Deletions cut 4 bases from V and 4 bases from J, with 10 bases between. CDR3 nucleotides: TGTGCCAGCAGCTCAGGGGCCCGCTATGGCTACACCTTC. Translating it yields CASSSGARYGYTF.

The chain carries TRBV5-8 and TRBJ1-4; 7 bases are a match to TRBD1. Germline assignment: CDR1 SGHTS and CDR2 YDEGEE. The CDR3 contains 14 residues. V was pared by 3 bases and J by 4 bases, with 3 bases of the junction left unmatched. The CDR3 region has the DNA TGTGCCAGCAGCTCGGGACAGCTTAATGAAAAACTGTTTTTT. Translated, it gives CASSSGQLNEKLFF.

This chain connects TRBV5-5 to TRBJ2-7, with D unclear. Germline CDR1 is SGHKS and CDR2 is YYEKEE (reference sequence). V was clipped by 3 bases and J by 0 bases, with 4 bases between them. This CDR3 has 12 residues. CDR3 residues: CASSSSSYEQYF. For the CDR3, the DNA is TGTGCCAGCAGCTCTAGCTCCTACGAGCAGTACTTC.